These 5 T cell receptor beta chains share one sample of origin, sequenced in a study of T cells in Graves' hyperthyroidism and ophthalmopathy. Regions amplified from RNA transcripts were the TCR beta CDR3 regions. A first-round RT-PCR of the TCR CDR3 used the HTBI primer set. MiXCR, run by TCRdb on the multiplex PCR reads, gives a single entry per CDR3 protein. In the table there are roughly 500,000 distinct CDR3 sequences, approximately 23% of which are singletons. Material for sequencing was blood. These receptors came from a woman in her 70s with Graves' ophthalmopathy.

This chain connects TRBV2 to TRBJ1-5; 7 bases match TRBD1. CDR3 length equals 13 residues. V trimming: 5 bases; J trimming: 5 bases; junction bases outside the gene matches: 3. The germline gives CDR1 SNHLY, CDR2 FYNNEI. The CDR3 nucleotides are TGTGCCAGCAGTCCAGGGGGATATCAGCCCCAGCATTTT. Amino acid sequence: CASSPGGYQPQHF. The whole variable domain, remainder taken from reference TRBV2 and TRBJ1-5, is EPEVTQTPSHQVTQMGQEVILRCVPISNHLYFYWYRQILGQKVEFLVSFYNNEISEKSEIFDDQFSVERPDGSNFTLKIRSTKLEDSAMYFCASSPGGYQPQHFGDGTRLSIL.

This clonotype has only one observation. V gene TRBV12-3 or TRBV12-4 combines with J gene TRBJ2-7, with D possibly TRBD1 on 6 matching bases. This CDR3 region has 13 residues. V was cut by 4 bases and J by 3 bases, with 10 bases left in between. The chain's CDR3 is CASSSGTIYEQYF. Here the CDR3 DNA reads TGTGCCAGCAGTTCCGGGACAATCTACGAGCAGTACTTC.

This chain joins TRBV3-1 and TRBJ2-1; 12 bases align to TRBD2. J lost 10 bases, V lost 6 bases, and 7 bases had no gene match. The CDR3 has 14 amino acids. The V gene's germline CDR1 is LGHDT and CDR2 YNNKEL (reference sequence). The CDR3 DNA sequence: TGTGCCAGCAGACGGACTAGCGGGAATGAAGAGCAGTTCTTC. Translating gives CASRRTSGNEEQFF.

The chain recombines TRBV6-1 with TRBJ2-2; no clear D. Deletions cut 4 bases from V and 6 bases from J, with 9 bases between. Per germline, CDR1 MNHNS and CDR2 SASEGT. The CDR3 is 13 residues long. The CDR3 coding sequence is TGTGCCAGCAGTGGAAGCGTGGCCGGGGAGCTGTTTTTT. It codes for CASSGSVAGELFF.

This sequence joins TRBV7-8 and TRBJ1-6; no clear D. CDR3 length equals 16 residues. Germline V gene data show CDR1 as SGHVS and CDR2 as FQNEAQ. Trimming removed 5 bases at V and 3 bases at J, with 14 bases between. CDR3 coding DNA: TGTGCCAGCAGCGAGGGCTCCGGGTTCTATAATTCACCCCTCCACTTT. Translating gives CASSEGSGFYNSPLHF. Supplemented by reference TRBV7-8 and TRBJ1-6, the full variable domain reads GAGVSQSPRYKVAKRGQDVALRCDPISGHVSLFWYQQALGQGPEFLTYFQNEAQLDKSGLPSDRFFAERPEGSVSTLKIQRTQQEDSAVYLCASSEGSGFYNSPLHFGNGTRLTVT.